What follows is one T cell receptor beta chain and its context. Clones were read by immunoSEQ multiplex PCR, and TCRdb kept only the in-frame ones, dropping some. The sample lists 200,000 or so clones, less than 90% seen once, with about 2.1% in the top ten. V was cut by 5 bases and J by 2 bases, with 15 bases left in between. This CDR3 contains 15 residues. Looked up from germline, CDR1 is LNHDA and CDR2 is SQIVND (reference sequence). This sample was taken from a study of blood T cell repertoires in COVID-19. For the study at large: Samples of COVID-19 (acute and convalescent) were obtained from the United States, Italy and Spain.

This sequence joins TRBV19 and TRBJ1-2; possible D gene TRBD1, 5 bases. This receptor was identified in a man aged 65 to 85 with active or convalescent COVID-19. The sequenced material came from peripheral blood. CDR3 residues: CASSALQGSNYGYTF. Here the CDR3 DNA reads TGTGCCAGTAGTGCACTCCAGGGCTCCAACTATGGCTACACCTTC.